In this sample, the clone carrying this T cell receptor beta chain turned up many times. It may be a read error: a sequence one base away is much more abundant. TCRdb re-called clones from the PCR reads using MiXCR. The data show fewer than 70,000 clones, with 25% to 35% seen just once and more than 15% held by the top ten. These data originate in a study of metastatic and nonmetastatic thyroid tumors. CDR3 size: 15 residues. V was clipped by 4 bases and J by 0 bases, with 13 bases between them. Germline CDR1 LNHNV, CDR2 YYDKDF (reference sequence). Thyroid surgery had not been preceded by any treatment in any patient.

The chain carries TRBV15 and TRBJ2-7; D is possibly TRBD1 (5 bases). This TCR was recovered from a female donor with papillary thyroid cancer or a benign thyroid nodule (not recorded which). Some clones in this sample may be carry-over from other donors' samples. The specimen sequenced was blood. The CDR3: CATSKSRAGSYEQYF. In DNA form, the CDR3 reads TGTGCCACCAGCAAAAGCAGGGCTGGCTCCTACGAGCAGTACTTC.